Described below is a single TCR beta chain sequence and its context. A far larger clone is only one base removed, so a read error is likely. Building of the TCR beta libraries involved iRepertoire HTBI primers and Arm-PCR of CDR3 regions. Via MiXCR, TCRdb re-called the multiplex PCR reads, giving one row per CDR3 protein. The profile covers 300,000 to 400,000 distinct CDR3 sequences, with approximately 15% appearing a single time and less than 35% taken by the ten largest. The time point: newly diagnosed GD, antithyroid drugs for less than 3 months. There was RNA extracted from PBMCs, and the TCR library was made from it. EDTA tubes held 9 to 10 milliliters of peripheral blood from each patient. This sample was taken from a study of regulatory T cells in long-lasting Graves disease. V lost 3 bases and J 7 bases, leaving 13 bases between the germline ends. The V gene's germline CDR1 is MNHEY and CDR2 SMNVEV (reference sequence). The CDR3 totals 13 residues.

Separately, the same data were catalogued under a study of T cells in Graves' hyperthyroidism and ophthalmopathy.

The receptor comes from a man in his forties or fifties with Graves disease. The chain carries TRBV27 and TRBJ2-7; D not resolved. The sequenced sample was peripheral blood mononuclear cells (PBMCs), obtained at new diagnosis, from a patient treated with antithyroid drugs. As DNA, the CDR3 is TGTGCCAGCAGTTTGGAAGGGTACAATGAGCAGTACTTC. Translating gives CASSLEGYNEQYF.